This TCR beta chain was obtained from a study of T-cell reconstitution after alpha-beta-depleted transplantation in children. V lost 5 bases and J lost 1, with 15 bases in between. The CDR3 extends over 15 amino acids. Germline-derived CDR1 and CDR2 are SGHRS and YFSETQ. Many counts were recorded for this clonotype. The TCRbeta library incorporated unique molecular identifiers. TCRdb recomputed calls from the PCR reads with MiXCR, one row per CDR3 protein. The sample includes 190,000 or so distinct CDR3 sequences, about 6.3% of them seen just once. The chain joins TRBV5-1 to TRBJ1-1; no clear D gene. The clonotype comes from a human donor who donated a stem cell graft to a child with Wiskott-Aldrich syndrome. Sequenced here: PBMCs from the stem cell graft donor, sampled from the stem cell graft. The chain's CDR3 is CASSFLSAKNTEAFF. CDR3 DNA sequence: TGCGCCAGCAGTTTCCTTAGCGCGAAGAACACTGAAGCTTTCTTT.